This T cell receptor (beta chain) stems from a study of blood T cell repertoires in COVID-19. The V gene lost 7 bases and the J gene lost 2 bases, with 20 bases spanning the gap. The V gene's germline CDR1 is MNHEY and CDR2 SMNVEV (reference sequence). This CDR3 contains 16 residues. In the original workflow: Scientists estimated how many nucleated cells there were by amplifying reference gene primers. Generated by immunoSEQ multiplex PCR, the TCRdb table keeps only in-frame clones and is missing some. The V and J calls and clone size come from that table; D and trimming were worked out from the DNA. The sample consists of over 200,000 clones, around 82% of them appearing once.

Sequences were obtained from peripheral blood. The chain employs TRBV27 and TRBJ1-1; D might be TRBD1 (5 bases). The receptor was derived from an older man with acute or convalescent COVID-19. Here the CDR3 reads CASNPGGGFLNTEAFF. The DNA for the CDR3 is TGTGCCAGCAACCCCGGGGGTGGATTCCTAAACACTGAAGCTTTCTTT.